This T cell receptor (beta chain) stems from a study of T cell changes during pregnancy in multiple sclerosis. Data came from immunoSEQ multiplex PCR; TCRdb stores just in-frame clones and leaves some out. The repertoire holds tens of thousands of clones, with about 91% as singletons. The CDR3 is 14 residues long. Per germline, CDR1 SEHNR and CDR2 FQNEAQ (reference sequence). V lost 4 bases and J 2 bases, leaving 9 bases between the germline ends. The sequences come from peripheral blood, collected in the first trimester of pregnancy. The rearrangement links TRBV7-9 to TRBJ1-3; weak D call: TRBD1 (5 bases). The TCR comes from a female donor in good health, enrolled as a control in a pregnancy study. The CDR3 spells CASSSIGAGNTIYF. The CDR3 region has the DNA TGTGCCAGCAGCTCAATAGGGGCTGGAAACACCATATATTTT.